Sequencing of this TCR beta chain was carried out in a study of graft-versus-host responses after intestinal transplantation. Study in general: All recipients got anti-thymocyte globulin induction, then tacrolimus and steroids for 2 to 4 years.

Responders that carried the CFSE label, approximately 200,000 of them, were plated with approximately 200,000 irradiated, violet-dye-labeled stimulator cells. Assay used: immunoSEQ multiplex PCR; TCRdb lists only in-frame clones, some missing. The data contain about 7,000 clones, around a third of them seen just once; the ten biggest clones take up 6%. Germline V gene sequence: CDR1 LNHDA, CDR2 SQIVND (reference sequence). The CDR3 spans 14 residues. With 3 bases removed from V and 0 bases from J, the gap between germline ends came to 9 bases. Source: alloreactive CD8+ T cells from a mixed lymphocyte reaction culture, taken before transplantation. This sample's subset: CFSE-low proliferating T cells sorted from approximately 6-day pre-transplant mixed lymphocyte reaction (GvH or HvG direction). This receptor was taken from a human patient who was an organ donor for intestinal transplantation. The V and J genes are TRBV19 and TRBJ2-7; D remains ambiguous. CDR3 amino acids: CASSMAASSYEQYF. The CDR3 nucleotides read TGTGCCAGTAGTATGGCAGCGAGCTCCTACGAGCAGTACTTC.